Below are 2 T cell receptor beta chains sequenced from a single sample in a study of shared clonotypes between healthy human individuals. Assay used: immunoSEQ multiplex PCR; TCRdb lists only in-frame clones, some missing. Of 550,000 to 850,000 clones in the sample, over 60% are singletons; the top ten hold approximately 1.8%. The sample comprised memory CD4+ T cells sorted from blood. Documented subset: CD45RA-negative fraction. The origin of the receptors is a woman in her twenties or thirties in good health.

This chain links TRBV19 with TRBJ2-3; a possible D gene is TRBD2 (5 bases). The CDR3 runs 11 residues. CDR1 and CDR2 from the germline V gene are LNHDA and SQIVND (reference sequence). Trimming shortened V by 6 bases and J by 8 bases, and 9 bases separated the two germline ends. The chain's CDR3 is CASRTRGTQYF. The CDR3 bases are TGTGCCAGTAGAACCCGGGGTACGCAGTATTTT.

The CDR3 protein is CASSLALSSGDYNEQFF. The CDR3 DNA reads as TGTGCCAGCAGCTTAGCGCTAAGTAGCGGTGACTACAATGAGCAGTTCTTC. The chain recombines TRBV7-9 with TRBJ2-1, with a tentative D call TRBD2 (6 bases). V lost 0 bases and J 3 bases, leaving 15 bases between the germline ends. This CDR3 has 17 amino acids. Germline assignment: CDR1 SEHNR and CDR2 FQNEAQ (reference sequence).